This T cell receptor (beta chain) was retrieved from a study of T cells expressing NK-cell markers (dated by TCRdb to 2019 to 2021). Study-wide context: TCR beta-chain repertoires were profiled in sorted CD3+CD56+NKG2C+, CD3+CD56+NKG2C- and CD3+CD56-NKG2C+ T-cell subsets from about 8 donors. Sequencing of the libraries produced 2 x 150 bp reads on Illumina HiSeq 2000/2500, MiSeq or NextSeq. Randomly selected healthy volunteers, three men and five women, were used as the eight sequenced donors. Of the eight sequenced donors, seven were found to be HCMV-seropositive and one was found to be HCMV-seronegative. Broader findings and caveats from the paper: It remained unclear whether the expanded NKG2C-expressing T cell clones were specific for HCMV antigens. Those dominant clonotypes were again the most abundant among CD3+CD56-NKG2C+ cells in a few donors, at about 25-65%. For roughly six donors, the dominant CD3+CD56+NKG2C+ clonotypes were among the top 10 CD8+ clonotypes and accounted for about 1.0-8% of CD8+ T cells.

The data were produced on an Illumina HiSeq 2000. TCR beta cDNA libraries were made by 5'RACE template switching that added a universal primer site and unique molecular identifiers. cDNA synthesis was primed from the TCR beta constant segment and was followed by two successive PCR amplification steps. The authors processed their data as follows. MIGEC handled demultiplexing of the reads and grouping by UMI, while MiTCR was used to assemble and quantify clonotypes. To remove erroneous sequences, TCR cDNA sequences were retained only when supported by two or more reads. Downstream repertoire analysis used the tcR package, and clonotypes were matched across fractions by CDR3 nucleotide sequence plus V segment. Antigen specificity was annotated against VDJdb with VDJmatch, allowing one amino acid substitution in CDR3. Reads reprocessed by TCRdb are summarized as one entry per CDR3 protein sequence, and DNA is absent. The V and J calls were determined by TCRdb, not by the authors. The sample table records 250,000 to 300,000 distinct CDR3 sequences. Clones ranked in the top ten supply about 0.39% of the sample.

HCMV serostatus was determined by detecting HCMV-specific IgG in serum with a commercial ELISA kit. Peripheral blood mononuclear cells were isolated from blood by Ficoll density gradient centrifugation. Remarks on this clonotype: Its antigen remains undetermined.

Via the germline V gene, CDR1 is SGHTA and CDR2 FQGNSA. Taken from cysteine to phenylalanine, the CDR3 has 17 residues. DNA is not recorded here. Source material: blood T cells: a sorted CD56 or NKG2C T cell subset, CD4+ or CD8+ T cells, or bulk PBMC T cells (not recorded which). This TCR derives from a man aged 18 to 30 in good health. Donor details come from another sample of the same person, matched by shared clones. Recombination joined TRBV7-2 with TRBJ2-1; TCRdb's D gene call, TRBD1, goes unchecked for lack of DNA. The CDR3 sequence is CASSLRVGGEPYNEQFF.